This T cell receptor (beta chain) was obtained from a study of CD8 T cells in Susac syndrome. RNA totalling roughly 0.45 to 1 ug underwent reverse transcription with random hexamers. TCRdb re-analysed the immunoSEQ multiplex PCR reads in MiXCR, keeping a single row per CDR3 protein. The sample comprises some 120,000 distinct CDR3 sequences, around 95% of which are singletons, and roughly 0.098% rests with the top ten. The V gene's germline CDR1 is SEHNR and CDR2 FQNEAQ (reference sequence). V lost 0 bases and J 6 bases, leaving 9 bases between the germline ends. CDR3 length: 14 residues. The study sequenced TCR beta in blood CD8+ and CD4+ T cells.

The V call is TRBV7-9, the J call TRBJ2-1; perhaps D is TRBD1 or TRBD2 (5 bases each). This sequence was found in a human donor in good health. The source material was CD4+ T cells from PBMCs. The DNA for the CDR3 is TGTGCCAGCAGCTTAGCGGGGGTCCTCAATGAGCAGTTCTTC. Amino acids: CASSLAGVLNEQFF.